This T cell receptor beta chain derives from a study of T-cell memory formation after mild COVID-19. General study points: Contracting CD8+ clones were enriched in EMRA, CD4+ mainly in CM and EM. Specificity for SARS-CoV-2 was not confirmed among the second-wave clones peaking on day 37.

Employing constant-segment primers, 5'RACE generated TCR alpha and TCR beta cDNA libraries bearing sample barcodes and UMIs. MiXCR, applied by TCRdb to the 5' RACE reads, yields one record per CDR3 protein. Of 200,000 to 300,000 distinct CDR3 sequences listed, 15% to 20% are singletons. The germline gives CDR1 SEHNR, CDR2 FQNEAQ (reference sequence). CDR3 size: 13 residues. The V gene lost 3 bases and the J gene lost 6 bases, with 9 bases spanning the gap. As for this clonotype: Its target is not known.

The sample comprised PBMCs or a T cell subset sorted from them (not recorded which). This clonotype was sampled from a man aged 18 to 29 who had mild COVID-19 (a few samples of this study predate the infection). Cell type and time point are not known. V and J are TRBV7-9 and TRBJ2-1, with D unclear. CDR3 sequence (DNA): TGTGCCAGCAGCTTTATAGGTCTCAATGAGCAGTTCTTC. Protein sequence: CASSFIGLNEQFF.